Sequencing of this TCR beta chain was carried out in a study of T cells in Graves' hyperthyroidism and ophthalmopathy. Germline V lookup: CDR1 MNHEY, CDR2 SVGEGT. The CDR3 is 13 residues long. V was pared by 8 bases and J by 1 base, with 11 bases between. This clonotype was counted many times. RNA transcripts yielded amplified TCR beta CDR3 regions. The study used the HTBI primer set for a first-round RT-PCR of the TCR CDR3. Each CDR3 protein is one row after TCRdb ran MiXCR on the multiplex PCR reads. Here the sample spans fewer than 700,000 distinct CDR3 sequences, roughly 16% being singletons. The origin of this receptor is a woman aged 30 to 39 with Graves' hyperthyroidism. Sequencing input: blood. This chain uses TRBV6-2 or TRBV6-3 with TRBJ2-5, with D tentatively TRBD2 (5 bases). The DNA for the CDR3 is TGTGCCAGCGTACTCAGCGGCCAAGAGACCCAGTACTTC. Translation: CASVLSGQETQYF.